This is a list of T cell receptor beta chains from one sample in a study of blood T cell repertoires in COVID-19. This table comes from immunoSEQ multiplex PCR, and its TCRdb copy is limited to in-frame clones, with some not included. The table includes around 300,000 clones, around nine tenths detected once. Material: PBMCs or T cells enriched from blood (not recorded which). These receptors were taken from a woman in her twenties or thirties who had recovered from COVID-19. The CDR3 runs from the conserved cysteine through the conserved F or W. The D gene is left open where the match is weak. Some rows mark clone size as missing; the rest say once, few, many or name a class of expanded clone.

size	V	D	J	DNA	CDR3
once	TRBV6-5	NA	TRBJ2-7	TGTGCCAGCAGTTCCAAAACAGGGTATCCCTACGAGCAGTACTTC	CASSSKTGYPYEQYF
NA	TRBV27	TRBD1	TRBJ1-2	TGTGCCAGCAGTACACCCGCAGGGGGCTTCGGTGGCTACACCTTC	CASSTPAGGFGGYTF
NA	TRBV19	NA	TRBJ2-1	TGTGCCAGTAGTATACATGCAGCGGGCCCATTGGGTGAGCAGTTCTTC	CASSIHAAGPLGEQFF
NA	TRBV6-5	NA	TRBJ1-6	TGTGCCAGCAGTTACTCGGGGACAACCTATAATTCACCCCTCCACTTT	CASSYSGTTYNSPLHF
NA	TRBV10-3	NA	TRBJ1-5	TGTGCCATCAGCCCGAGAGGGGGGGCTGAGCCCCAGCATTTT	CAISPRGGAEPQHF
NA	TRBV19	TRBD1	TRBJ2-1	TGTGCCAGTAGTATACCACGGACAGGTAGGGTTGAGCAGTTCTTC	CASSIPRTGRVEQFF
NA	TRBV29-1	NA	TRBJ1-3	TGCAGCGTTGCCGGGTCAGGGCCCGGAAACACCATATATTTT	CSVAGSGPGNTIYF
NA	TRBV7-2	NA	TRBJ2-5	TGTGCCAGCAGCTTAGGTGCAGGGATACTGCAAGAGACCCAGTACTTC	CASSLGAGILQETQYF
NA	TRBV5-1	NA	TRBJ1-1	TGCGCCAGCAGCTTGTCCCAGGGTGATGGTGAAGCTTTCTTT	CASSLSQGDGEAFF
NA	TRBV6-2/TRBV6-3	NA	TRBJ2-1	TGTGCCAGCAGTTTGGGACTGGATCTCAATGAGCAGTTCTTC	CASSLGLDLNEQFF
once	TRBV5-1	TRBD1	TRBJ1-3	TGCGCCAGCAGCTTGGGGACAGGGGGCAATGGAAACACCATATATTTT	CASSLGTGGNGNTIYF
NA	TRBV28	NA	TRBJ2-7	TGTGCCAGCAGATCCTCGTCAAGTGGGGCTTACGAGCAGTACTTC	CASRSSSSGAYEQYF
few	TRBV11-2	NA	TRBJ1-1	TGTGCCAGCAGCTTGCGCAGGGGCCCTGAAGCTTTCTTT	CASSLRRGPEAFF